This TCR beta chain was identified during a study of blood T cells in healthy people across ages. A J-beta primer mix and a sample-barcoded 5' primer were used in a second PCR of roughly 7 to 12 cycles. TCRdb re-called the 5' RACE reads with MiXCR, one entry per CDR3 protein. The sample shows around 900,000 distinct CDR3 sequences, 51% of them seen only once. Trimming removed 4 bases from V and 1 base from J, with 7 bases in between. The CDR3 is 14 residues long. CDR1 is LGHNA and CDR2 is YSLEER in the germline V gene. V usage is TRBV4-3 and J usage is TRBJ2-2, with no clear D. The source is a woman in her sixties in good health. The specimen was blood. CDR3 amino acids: CASSRNLNTGELFF. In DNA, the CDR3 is TGCGCCAGCAGCCGAAATTTGAACACCGGGGAGCTGTTTTTT.